This TCR beta chain was captured by sequencing in a study of blood T cell repertoires in COVID-19. Sequencing used immunoSEQ multiplex PCR; TCRdb keeps in-frame clones, though not all of them. The table lists roughly 68,000 clones, around 88% of them singletons. This CDR3 contains 16 residues. Trimming left V 1 base short and J 0 bases short, with 11 bases between. The TCR sequence derives from a woman aged 70-85 years with acute or convalescent COVID-19. The material sequenced was peripheral blood. This chain links TRBV5-3 with TRBJ1-3; D might be TRBD1 (5 bases). TRBV5-3 is classed as an ORF, of uncertain function. CDR3 coding DNA: TGTGCCAGAAGCTTGTCGGACATCTTCTCTGGAAACACCATATATTTT. As protein: CARSLSDIFSGNTIYF.